The 9 T cell receptor beta chains reported below all come from one sample, sequenced in a study of T cells in Graves' hyperthyroidism and ophthalmopathy. Researchers took RNA transcripts and amplified the TCR beta CDR3 regions from them. HTBI primers were used for first-round RT-PCR of the TCR CDR3. TCRdb recomputed calls from the multiplex PCR reads with MiXCR, one row per CDR3 protein. This sample has hundreds of thousands of distinct CDR3 sequences, with 15% to 17% found just once. Sequenced input: blood. These receptor sequences come from a woman under 30 with Graves' hyperthyroidism.

The chain combines TRBV11-3 with TRBJ1-1, with unresolved D. Germline CDR1 reads SGHNT; CDR2 reads YENEEA. V gave up 1 base and J gave up 5 bases, with 8 bases separating them. This CDR3 is built from 13 residues. CDR3: CASSLGGTTEAFF. CDR3 DNA sequence: TGTGCCAGCAGCTTAGGGGGAACGACTGAAGCTTTCTTT. Looking up the rest from reference TRBV11-3 and TRBJ1-1 gives the full variable domain: EAGVVQSPRYKIIEKKQPVAFWCNPISGHNTLYWYLQNLGQGPELLIRYENEEAVDDSQLPKDRFSAERLKGVDSTLKIQPAELGDSAVYLCASSLGGTTEAFFGQGTRLTVV.

This clonotype was found a few times. CDR3 DNA: TGTGCCATCAGTGAGTCTAGGGAAGATGGCTACACCTTC. Translation: CAISESREDGYTF. This sequence joins TRBV10-3 and TRBJ1-2; D unresolved. CDR3 length: 13 residues. V lost 0 bases and J 6 bases, leaving 8 bases between the germline ends. Germline CDR1 is ENHRY and CDR2 is SYGVKD.

This clonotype was observed a handful of times. This chain uses TRBV5-4 with TRBJ1-2; tentative D call: TRBD1 (6 bases). Trimming took 4 bases from V and 6 from J, leaving 13 bases between them. The CDR3 is made up of 13 amino acids. Germline V lookup: CDR1 SGHNT, CDR2 YYREEE (reference sequence). The CDR3: CASSLQSGDGYTF. The CDR3 DNA is TGTGCCAGCAGCCTACAATCAGGGGATGGCTACACCTTC.

This clonotype has at least ten counts. V is TRBV12-3 or TRBV12-4 and J is TRBJ1-3, with TRBD1 matching over 8 bases. The junction had 7 bases not matched to a gene; V was cut back by 3 bases and J by 9 bases. The CDR3 has 14 amino acids. CDR3 sequence reads: CASSLAAGGRTIYF. For the CDR3, the DNA is TGTGCCAGCAGTTTGGCGGCAGGGGGCCGCACCATATATTTT.

The sample holds many counts of this clonotype. The CDR3 DNA follows: TGTGCCAGCAGCTTATACAGGGGGAGGTATGAGCAGTTCTTC. It is translated as CASSLYRGRYEQFF. The chain uses TRBV7-3 and TRBJ2-1, with TRBD1 identical over 8 bases. The CDR3 consists of 14 residues. Trimming removed 2 bases from V and 8 bases from J; junction bases left unmatched: 5. CDR1 and CDR2 (germline): SGHTA, FQGTGA.

This rearrangement joins TRBV19 to TRBJ1-2; perhaps TRBD1 as D (5 bases). The length of the CDR3 is 14 residues. Looked up from germline, CDR1 is LNHDA and CDR2 is SQIVND (reference sequence). Trimming took off 6 bases at V and 4 bases at J, with 15 bases between the two ends. Here the CDR3 reads CASSGRDWGYGYTF. The DNA for the CDR3 is TGTGCCAGTAGCGGCAGGGATTGGGGCTATGGCTACACCTTC.

The V gene is TRBV3-1, the J gene TRBJ2-3; D is undetermined. Trimming took off 0 bases at V and 6 bases at J, with 10 bases between the two ends. The CDR3 contains 14 residues. Germline CDR1 is LGHDT and CDR2 is YNNKEL (reference sequence). The CDR3 region is CASSQDAQRDTQYF. CDR3 sequence (DNA): TGTGCCAGCAGCCAAGATGCCCAGCGTGATACGCAGTATTTT.

Many counts were recorded for this clonotype. The chain's CDR3 is CSVSGPGGQPQHF. CDR3 coding DNA: TGCAGCGTATCCGGCCCAGGAGGTCAGCCCCAGCATTTT. V is TRBV29-1 and J is TRBJ1-5; unclear D gene. This CDR3 is built from 13 residues. Germline V gene data show CDR1 as SQVTM and CDR2 as ANQGSEA. V gave up 6 bases and J gave up 6 bases, with 15 bases separating them.

V is TRBV5-1 and J is TRBJ1-1; D unclear. CDR1 is SGHRS and CDR2 is YFSETQ in the germline V gene. The V end lost 0 bases, the J end lost 6 bases, and 12 bases lay between the germline ends. The length of the CDR3 is 14 residues. CDR3 nucleotide sequence: TGCGCCAGCAGCTTGGTAGTTTTTTCGGCTGAAGCTTTCTTT. It yields the protein CASSLVVFSAEAFF.